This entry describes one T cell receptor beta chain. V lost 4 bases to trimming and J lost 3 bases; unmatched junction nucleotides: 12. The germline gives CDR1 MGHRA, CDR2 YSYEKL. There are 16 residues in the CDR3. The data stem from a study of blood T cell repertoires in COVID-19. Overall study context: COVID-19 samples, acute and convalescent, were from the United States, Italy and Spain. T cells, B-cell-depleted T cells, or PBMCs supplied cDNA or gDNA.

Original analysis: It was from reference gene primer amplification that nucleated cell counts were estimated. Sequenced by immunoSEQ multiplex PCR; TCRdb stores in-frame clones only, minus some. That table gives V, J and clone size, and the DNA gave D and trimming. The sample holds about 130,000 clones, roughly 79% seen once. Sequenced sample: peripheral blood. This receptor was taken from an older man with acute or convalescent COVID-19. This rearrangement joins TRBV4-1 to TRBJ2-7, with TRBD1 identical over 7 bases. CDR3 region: CASSRTFLQGNYEQYF. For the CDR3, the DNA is TGCGCCAGCAGCCGAACCTTCTTACAGGGGAACTACGAGCAGTACTTC.